These 27 T cell receptor beta chains were sequenced from one sample in a study of human T cells and chemical hapten exposure. The time point was: patch test 1, 2 weeks after DPC sensitization. Treatment given: therapeutic diphenylcyclopropenone sensitization with weekly scalp DPC. Using its own MiXCR run on the RACE reads, TCRdb lists one record per CDR3 protein. The top ten clones hold 2% to 2.5% of a sample with 300,000 to 450,000 distinct CDR3 sequences, 4.8% of them seen once. Sequenced material: whole blood, taken in connection with sensitization to the hapten diphenylcyclopropenone (DPC). The receptor source for this set is a woman between 50 and 59 years old with alopecia areata. Some clones in this sample may be carry-over from other donors' samples.

This clonotype was counted a few times. V usage is TRBV2 and J usage is TRBJ1-4; D is ambiguous. Germline V gives CDR1 SNHLY, CDR2 FYNNEI. The V end was cut by 10 bases, the J end by 0 bases, with 9 bases between. This CDR3 region has 13 residues. The CDR3 DNA follows: TGTGCCACCACAGCCTCAACTAATGAAAAACTGTTTTTT. It yields the protein CATTASTNEKLFF.

This clonotype was seen ten or more times. The chain combines TRBV2 with TRBJ2-3, with 8 bases fitting TRBD2. Trimming removed 7 bases from V and 6 bases from J; junction bases left unmatched: 12. CDR1 and CDR2 from the germline V gene are SNHLY and FYNNEI. The CDR3 sequence is 15 residues long. The CDR3 nucleotides read TGTGCCAGCACCAATGTCCCGGGACTAGAGGATACGCAGTATTTT. Amino acids: CASTNVPGLEDTQYF.

This clonotype was seen many times. V and J are TRBV4-1 and TRBJ1-4, with D perhaps TRBD1 (5 bases). V lost 0 bases to trimming and J lost 1 base, with 12 bases between them. Germline lookup yields CDR1 MGHRA and CDR2 YSYEKL. The CDR3 totals 17 residues. The CDR3 loop is CASSQEVGLGTNEKLFF. Written as DNA, the CDR3 is TGCGCCAGCAGCCAAGAGGTGGGACTCGGAACTAATGAAAAACTGTTTTTT.

This clonotype has a count of ten or more. The CDR3 spells CASSGQTYEQYF. In nucleotides, the CDR3 is TGTGCCAGCAGCGGACAAACCTACGAGCAGTACTTC. The chain is built from TRBV3-1 and TRBJ2-7; D might be TRBD1 (5 bases). The CDR3 sequence is 12 residues long. Looked up from germline, CDR1 is LGHDT and CDR2 is YNNKEL (reference sequence). V was trimmed by 5 bases and J by 2 bases, leaving 7 bases between them.

This clonotype was found many times. The J gene is TRBJ2-5, the V gene TRBV6-5, with 7 bases matching TRBD2. The CDR3 has 16 amino acids. Per germline, CDR1 MNHEY and CDR2 SVGAGI. Trimming removed 0 bases from V and 2 bases from J; junction bases left unmatched: 6. The DNA of the CDR3 is TGTGCCAGCAGTTACTCGATTGGTAGCGGGCAAGAGACCCAGTACTTC. It yields the protein CASSYSIGSGQETQYF.

The chain couples TRBV20-1 to TRBJ2-7; perhaps TRBD2 as D (6 bases). The CDR3 is made up of 13 amino acids. Germline CDR1 and CDR2: DFQATT and SNEGSKA (reference sequence). The V end lost 6 bases, the J end lost 0 bases, and 12 bases lay between the germline ends. CDR3 loop: CSADSGDSYEQYF. As DNA, the CDR3 is TGCAGTGCGGACTCGGGAGACTCCTACGAGCAGTACTTC.

The chain is built from TRBV7-9 and TRBJ1-2; D gene uncertain. The V end was cut by 2 bases, the J end by 2 bases, with 18 bases between. The germline gives CDR1 SEHNR, CDR2 FQNEAQ (reference sequence). The CDR3 consists of 17 residues. The CDR3 sequence: CASSLPRTNGRNYGYTF. CDR3 sequence (DNA): TGTGCCAGCAGCTTACCACGCACCAACGGACGGAACTATGGCTACACCTTC.

This clonotype turned up a few times. This sequence joins TRBV12-3 or TRBV12-4 and TRBJ1-1, with D possibly being TRBD1 (6 bases). The CDR3 runs 14 residues. Trimming pared 7 bases from V and 0 bases from J, leaving 12 bases between. The CDR3 nucleotides read TGTGCCAGCACCCCCACAGGGTTGAACACTGAAGCTTTCTTT. Encoded protein: CASTPTGLNTEAFF.

J is TRBJ2-6 and V is TRBV6-6; 9 nucleotides match TRBD1. Germline V gives CDR1 MNHNY, CDR2 SVGAGI (reference sequence). Trimming took 2 bases from V and 1 from J; bases not matched to a gene: 6. The CDR3 has 18 amino acids. Here the CDR3 reads CASSYPGQGMSGANVLTF. CDR3 nucleotide sequence: TGTGCCAGCAGTTACCCGGGACAGGGCATGTCTGGGGCCAACGTCCTGACTTTC.

Many counts were recorded for this clonotype. This rearrangement joins TRBV27 to TRBJ1-6, with D hard to call. V lost 11 bases and J lost 0, with 14 bases in between. Germline assignment: CDR1 MNHEY and CDR2 SMNVEV (reference sequence). The CDR3 runs 15 residues. DNA for the CDR3: TGTGCCGCTGGGCGTCCGAGCTCCTATAATTCACCCCTCCACTTT. Protein product: CAAGRPSSYNSPLHF.

This clonotype was picked up a small number of times. This chain joins TRBV10-3 and TRBJ1-6, with TRBD1 matching 7 bases. V lost 6 bases to trimming and J lost 7 bases; unmatched junction nucleotides: 6. The germline V gene encodes CDR1 ENHRY and CDR2 SYGVKD. This CDR3 spans 14 amino acids. The CDR3 loop is CAIRPGTENSPLHF. The CDR3 nucleotides read TGTGCCATCAGACCTGGGACAGAGAATTCACCCCTCCACTTT.

This clonotype was seen at least ten times. The chain uses TRBV20-1 and TRBJ1-1; 7 bases agree with TRBD1. Losses at the gene ends were 6 bases for V and 1 base for J; bases not matched to a gene: 8. Germline values: CDR1 DFQATT, CDR2 SNEGSKA (reference sequence). The CDR3 contains 14 residues. Here the CDR3 reads CSAQRGLPNTEAFF. CDR3 sequence (DNA): TGCAGTGCCCAAAGGGGGCTGCCGAACACTGAAGCTTTCTTT.

This clonotype has a count of ten or more. The chain joins TRBV7-9 to TRBJ2-3; tentatively, D is TRBD1 (6 bases). The CDR3 length is 16 residues. Germline loops: CDR1 SEHNR, CDR2 FQNEAQ (reference sequence). V was clipped by 0 bases and J by 2 bases, with 12 bases between them. Here the CDR3 DNA reads TGTGCCAGCAGCTTAGCAGCAGGGGTTGTCACAGATACGCAGTATTTT. Translating gives CASSLAAGVVTDTQYF. The full variable domain, its missing parts supplied by reference TRBV7-9 and TRBJ2-3, is DTGVSQNPRHKITKRGQNVTFRCDPISEHNRLYWYRQTLGQGPEFLTYFQNEAQLEKSRLLSDRFSAERPKGSFSTLEIQRTEQGDSAMYLCASSLAAGVVTDTQYFGPGTRLTVL.

The gene calls are TRBV25-1 and TRBJ1-4, with a weak D call TRBD1 (5 bases). Trimming removed 2 bases at V and 7 bases at J, with 17 bases between. The CDR3 totals 16 residues. Germline loops: CDR1 MGHDK, CDR2 SYGVNS. The CDR3 region is CASSETGPHMGEKLFF. CDR3 sequence (DNA): TGTGCCAGCAGTGAAACGGGGCCCCATATGGGTGAAAAACTGTTTTTT. Full variable domain (outside the CDR3, taken from reference TRBV25-1 and TRBJ1-4): EADIYQTPRYLVIGTGKKITLECSQTMGHDKMYWYQQDPGMELHLIHYSYGVNSTEKGDLSSESTVSRIRTEHFPLTLESARPSHTSQYLCASSETGPHMGEKLFFGSGTQLSVL.

This clonotype appeared many times. The chain couples TRBV4-1 to TRBJ1-2, with 7 bases identical to TRBD1. With V trimmed by 1 base and J by 2 bases, 4 bases remained unmatched. Germline lookup yields CDR1 MGHRA and CDR2 YSYEKL. The CDR3 loop spans 15 amino acids. CDR3 nucleotides: TGCGCCAGCAGCCAAGCGGACAGGTCCAACTATGGCTACACCTTC. It encodes CASSQADRSNYGYTF.

The genes are TRBV29-1 and TRBJ2-3; the D gene is possibly TRBD2 (7 bases). The ends were cut back, 0 bases at V and 4 bases at J, with 14 bases in the middle. CDR1 is SQVTM and CDR2 is ANQGSEA in the germline V gene. This CDR3 spans 15 amino acids. The CDR3: CSVEERGGESDTQYF. Written as DNA, the CDR3 is TGCAGCGTTGAAGAGAGGGGGGGCGAGTCAGATACGCAGTATTTT.

This chain links TRBV12-3 or TRBV12-4 with TRBJ2-6; 11 bases align to TRBD2. The trim removed 5 bases at V and 2 bases at J, leaving 14 bases unmatched. This CDR3 is built from 20 residues. The CDR3 spells CASSPPILTSGSTGANVLTF. In DNA form, the CDR3 reads TGTGCCAGCAGTCCGCCGATACTTACTAGCGGGAGCACTGGGGCCAACGTCCTGACTTTC.

This clonotype was counted at least ten times. The chain is built from TRBV9 and TRBJ1-6, with TRBD1 matching over 7 bases. V shed 4 bases and J 5 bases; nucleotides not matched to a gene: 9. The CDR3 loop spans 16 amino acids. Germline V gene data show CDR1 as SGDLS and CDR2 as YYNGEE. This chain's CDR3 is CASSQPRGGNNSPLHF. The CDR3 DNA reads TGTGCCAGCAGCCAACCCAGGGGGGGGAATAATTCACCCCTCCACTTT.

The chain uses TRBV18 and TRBJ2-5; no clear D gene. Germline CDR1 is KGHSH and CDR2 is LQKENI. The CDR3 has 12 residues. The germline V and J ends were trimmed by 6 bases and 5 bases, with 10 bases remaining between them. CDR3: CASSSTDETQYF. Here the CDR3 DNA reads TGTGCCAGCTCGTCAACTGATGAGACCCAGTACTTC.

The rearrangement uses TRBV12-5 and TRBJ1-5; D is uncertain. Trimming pared 0 bases from V and 2 bases from J, leaving 11 bases between. The CDR3 runs 16 residues. Germline-derived CDR1 and CDR2 are LGHNT and FRNRAP. The CDR3 bases are TGTGCTAGTGGTTTGGTACCGGGAGTGGGCAATCAGCCCCAGCATTTT. Encoded protein: CASGLVPGVGNQPQHF.

In this sample, this clonotype turned up many times. This sequence joins TRBV6-5 and TRBJ1-2, with 10 bases lining up with TRBD1. The germline gives CDR1 MNHEY, CDR2 SVGAGI. The CDR3 consists of 13 residues. With 6 bases clipped from V and 4 bases from J, the junction kept 2 bases outside the gene matches. The chain's CDR3 is CASRGQGTYGYTF. As DNA, the CDR3 is TGTGCCAGCAGGGGACAGGGGACCTATGGCTACACCTTC.

This clonotype was observed at least ten times. The gene calls are TRBV6-6 and TRBJ2-7, with 8 nucleotides matching TRBD2. V trimming: 9 bases; J trimming: 4 bases; junction bases outside the gene matches: 8. The CDR3 has 13 amino acids. Germline CDR1 MNHNY, CDR2 SVGAGI (reference sequence). CDR3 DNA sequence: TGTGCCAGTGAGGCGACGGGGGGGTACGAGCAGTACTTC. Translated, it gives CASEATGGYEQYF.

This clonotype was observed at least ten times. The chain couples TRBV20-1 to TRBJ1-1, with unresolved D. Trimming took off 0 bases at V and 2 bases at J, with 10 bases between the two ends. The CDR3 is 14 amino acids. Germline-derived CDR1 and CDR2 are DFQATT and SNEGSKA (reference sequence). CDR3 region: CSARDRYLNTEAFF. The CDR3 bases are TGCAGTGCTAGAGATCGTTACCTTAACACTGAAGCTTTCTTT.

This clonotype was seen ten or more times. This chain links TRBV30 with TRBJ2-3, with D tentatively TRBD2 (5 bases). Trimming stripped 2 bases from V and 4 bases from J, with 10 bases between. This CDR3 comprises 13 residues. The germline V gene encodes CDR1 GTSNPN and CDR2 SVGIG (reference sequence). CDR3 region: CAWSPLRADTQYF. The CDR3 DNA is TGTGCCTGGAGTCCCCTGCGGGCAGATACGCAGTATTTT.

In this sample, this clonotype turned up a few times. The genes are TRBV20-1 and TRBJ2-7, with 7 bases matching TRBD1. V shed 2 bases, J shed 6 bases, and the junction held 13 bases outside the gene matches. This CDR3 region has 15 residues. From germline, CDR1 is DFQATT and CDR2 SNEGSKA (reference sequence). CDR3 sequence reads: CSARSSQGFGGEQYF. The CDR3 region has the DNA TGCAGTGCTAGAAGTTCACAGGGGTTCGGTGGCGAGCAGTACTTC.

The table lists this clonotype with many counts. This chain joins TRBV6-2 or TRBV6-3 and TRBJ2-1, with 11 positions matching TRBD2. The CDR3 covers 18 residues. V lost 0 bases to trimming and J lost 3 bases; unmatched junction nucleotides: 7. Germline CDR1 and CDR2: MNHEY and SVGEGT. The CDR3: CASSYSRLAGGLYNEQFF. DNA of the CDR3: TGTGCCAGCAGTTACTCACGTCTAGCGGGAGGTCTCTACAATGAGCAGTTCTTC.

This clonotype was seen ten or more times. This chain uses TRBV12-5 with TRBJ1-5, with D hard to call. The V gene lost 6 bases and the J gene lost 7 bases, with 7 bases spanning the gap. Germline CDR1 reads LGHNT; CDR2 reads FRNRAP. This CDR3 contains 11 residues. The CDR3 DNA is TGTGCTAGTGGGATAGCGCAGCCCCAGCATTTT. Its translation: CASGIAQPQHF.